This entry is about one TCR beta chain. Its antigen specificity is not known. There are no base qualities to consult, and no much larger clone falls within one base. The data are from a study of CD8+ T cells in alopecia areata (dated by TCRdb to between 2018 and 2020). For the wider study: Treated patients were enrolled in an open-label pilot trial of oral tofacitinib, 5 to 10 mg twice daily, for moderate-to-severe alopecia areata. immunoSEQ multiplex PCR using 35 Vbeta forward primers and 13 Jbeta reverse primers was used to amplify TCRbeta CDR3 regions. High-throughput TCRbeta sequencing was used to examine T cell clonal expansion in alopecia areata in both the C3H/HeJ mouse model and human patients. Scalp tissue and sorted CD4+ and CD8+ peripheral blood T cells from patchy and totalis/universalis alopecia areata patients and from healthy controls were covered by human TCRbeta sequencing. Clonality in the scalp was compared among normal scalp (n=4), patchy alopecia areata scalp (n=8), and alopecia totalis/universalis scalp (n=8). Biopsies were taken from tofacitinib-treated patients at baseline and at 4 and 24 weeks of treatment, and a later scalp biopsy was taken in several of the tofacitinib-treated patients. Patients received tofacitinib for 6 to 18 months and were then followed off drug for 6 months to check for delayed response and recurrence. The RNA source kit depended on sample type: the PAXgene miRNA kit for fixed scalp, the miRNeasy kit for PBMCs, and the RNeasy kit for mouse skin. Beyond this particular receptor, the publication reports: Compared with normal scalp, lesional scalp had higher clonality and more expanded CD8+ clones, particularly in alopecia totalis/universalis, a pattern that suggests antigenic drive. Shared TCR sequences between patients were less evident than in mice, which may be partly attributable to HLA diversity in the patient population. Unlike mouse skin, where gammadelta T cells dominate, normal human skin contains resident alphabeta T cells that get sequenced too, which complicates analysis of the scalp TCR repertoire.

Library construction relied on the immunoSEQ multiplex PCR assay. For TCR sequencing, RNA was extracted from every sample and reverse transcribed into cDNA to serve as template. First-strand cDNA was synthesized using SuperScript III with a 2:1 mix of oligo-dT and random hexamers. Amplification bias was assessed with a synthetic immune receptor repertoire, and residual bias was removed computationally. Under the source paper's analysis protocol: Raw reads were preprocessed to remove errors, and CDR3 was defined by IMGT conventions from the conserved cysteine to phenylalanine. To get clonality, Shannon entropy was normalized by log2 of the number of productive unique TCRs and the result was subtracted from 1. CD4 or CD8 identity of scalp clones was inferred by cross-referencing scalp TCRbeta sequences with sorted blood CD4 and CD8 repertoires. TCRdb stores this immuneACCESS table with in-frame sequences only. Part of the clones is absent; in the studies checked, under half of the shortfall reflects unresolved V genes, and no reason is known for the rest. Clonal size and the V and J genes are those of that table, whereas D and trimming came from the DNA. This sample is represented by about 130,000 clones; around 49% of them were singletons. The ten largest account for roughly 20% of the sample.

The junction shows trimming of 3 bases on V and 2 bases on J, plus 14 bases between the germline ends. CDR1 and CDR2 are drawn from the germline V gene (reference sequence): GTSNPN, SVGIG. From cysteine to phenylalanine, the CDR3 is 16 amino acids long. This entry keeps only the CDR3 DNA: 48 bases, framed from base 1. Explained via the paper, the time point label denotes: baseline before oral tofacitinib. Lesional scalp punch biopsies and peripheral blood were obtained from alopecia areata patients. PBMCs were separated by density centrifugation and stained for CD3, CD4 and CD8, after which CD4+ and CD8+ T cells were sorted on a FACSAria.

This specimen consisted of CD8+ T cells sorted from blood, obtained at week 0. This receptor was taken from a human donor with alopecia areata. The chain uses TRBV30 and TRBJ2-6, with a weak D call of TRBD1 (5 bases match). The DNA sequence is given as TGTGCCTGGAGCTCCCCAGGGATCGCTGGGGCCAACGTCCTGACTTTC. Its protein product is CAWSSPGIAGANVLTF.